These 21 T cell receptor beta chains came from one sample sequenced in a study of T cells in Graves' hyperthyroidism and ophthalmopathy. Amplified TCR beta CDR3 regions derived from RNA transcripts. Carried out on the TCR CDR3, a first-round RT-PCR used the HTBI primer set. In TCRdb, the multiplex PCR reads were re-called with MiXCR into one record per CDR3 protein. The data contain 700,000 to 850,000 distinct CDR3 sequences, over 35% of them singletons. The sample consisted of blood. These receptors all stem from a middle-aged woman with Graves' hyperthyroidism.

Turning to this clonotype: This may be a read error, as it is one base from a much larger clone. The CDR3 does not close with the conserved phenylalanine or tryptophan, likely indicating a read error. The chain employs TRBV9 and TRBJ1-1; D is perhaps TRBD1 (6 bases). Germline V gives CDR1 SGDLS, CDR2 YYNGEE. V lost 3 bases to trimming and J lost 4 bases, with 10 bases between them. The CDR3 spans 13 residues. The CDR3 DNA sequence: TGTGCCAGCAGCGCCACAGGGACCACTGAAGCTTTCCTT. Protein: CASSATGTTEAFL.

This clonotype appeared a few times. The chain is built from TRBV20-1 and TRBJ1-3; 7 nucleotides match TRBD1. The CDR3 has 15 amino acids. CDR1 and CDR2 from the germline V gene are DFQATT and SNEGSKA (reference sequence). Trimming took 1 base from V and 1 from J; bases not matched to a gene: 4. The CDR3 region has the DNA TGCAGTGCTAGAGCGAACAGGGGATCTGGAAACACCATATATTTT. Its protein is CSARANRGSGNTIYF.

This clonotype was seen more than once but under ten times. The chain couples TRBV12-5 to TRBJ2-7; no clear D. Per germline, CDR1 LGHNT and CDR2 FRNRAP. CDR3 length: 12 residues. V lost 1 base and J 0 bases, leaving 1 base between the germline ends. This CDR3 is CASGLGSYEQYF. DNA of the CDR3: TGTGCTAGTGGTTTGGGCTCCTACGAGCAGTACTTC. The full variable domain, with the rest looked up from reference TRBV12-5 and TRBJ2-7, is DARVTQTPRHKVTEMGQEVTMRCQPILGHNTVFWYRQTMMQGLELLAYFRNRAPLDDSGMPKDRFSAEMPDATLATLKIQPSEPRDSAVYFCASGLGSYEQYFGPGTRLTVT.

J is TRBJ1-1 and V is TRBV7-2; perhaps TRBD1 as D (6 bases). The CDR3 is 13 amino acids. In germline, CDR1 is SGHTA, CDR2 FQGNSA. With 5 bases removed from V and 7 bases from J, the gap between germline ends came to 14 bases. CDR3 nucleotide sequence: TGTGCCAGCAGCGTTGAGGACAGCCGTGAAGCTTTCTTT. It encodes CASSVEDSREAFF.

V gene TRBV7-9 combines with J gene TRBJ1-6, with D possibly matching TRBD1 (6 bases). This CDR3 spans 19 amino acids. Germline V lookup: CDR1 SEHNR, CDR2 FQNEAQ (reference sequence). V was pared by 6 bases and J by 5 bases, with 26 bases between. CDR3 region: CASSLSIPFRTDNNSPLHF. CDR3 in DNA: TGTGCCAGCAGTTTATCGATCCCCTTTAGGACAGACAATAATTCACCCCTCCACTTT.

Turning to this clonotype: A much bigger clone sits one base away, suggesting this may be a read error. The J gene is TRBJ2-7, the V gene TRBV7-9, with D unclear. CDR3 length: 13 amino acids. CDR1 and CDR2 from the germline V gene are SEHNR and FQNEAQ (reference sequence). V shed 5 bases and J shed 7 bases, with 15 bases lying between them. In DNA form, the CDR3 reads TGTGCCAGCAGCGGACCGCCTCTGGGAGAGCAGTACTTC. Translating gives CASSGPPLGEQYF.

As concerns this clonotype: A read error may produce the germline difference seen at one junction end. The chain joins TRBV19 to TRBJ1-1, with TRBD1 as a possible D gene (5 bases). The CDR3 extends over 14 amino acids. Germline V gene sequence: CDR1 LNHDA, CDR2 SQIVND (reference sequence). This CDR3 reads CASSDGGSNTEAFF. As DNA, the CDR3 is TGTGCCAGTAGTGATGGGGGTTCGAACACTGAAGCTTTCTTC.

The chain uses TRBV12-3 or TRBV12-4 and TRBJ2-3; 9 bases align to TRBD2. V trimming: 4 bases; J trimming: 0 bases; junction bases outside the gene matches: 8. This CDR3 is built from 17 residues. The CDR3 bases are TGTGCCAGCAGTTCCCAAAGACTAGCGGCTAGCACAGATACGCAGTATTTT. Its protein is CASSSQRLAASTDTQYF.

This clonotype was observed many times. The chain couples TRBV29-1 to TRBJ2-7; D may match TRBD1 or TRBD2 (5 bases each). The CDR3 totals 14 residues. CDR1 is SQVTM, CDR2 ANQGSEA, per germline. V dropped 2 bases and J dropped 2 bases, with 13 bases sitting between them. CDR3 DNA sequence: TGCAGCGTTGAAACCGGGACGGATACCTACGAGCAGTACTTC. Its protein is CSVETGTDTYEQYF.

V and J are TRBV12-5 and TRBJ1-5; D remains unclear. Germline V gives CDR1 LGHNT, CDR2 FRNRAP. The CDR3 consists of 14 residues. Trimming left V 5 bases short and J 1 base short, with 9 bases between. In DNA, the CDR3 is TGTGCTAGTGGTCCCCCCCTAAGCAATCAGCCCCAGCATTTT. This codes for CASGPPLSNQPQHF.

This clonotype has only a few counts. This chain joins TRBV10-1 and TRBJ2-3; D is ambiguous. The germline V gene encodes CDR1 WNHNN and CDR2 SYGVQD (reference sequence). Trimming pared 6 bases from V and 8 bases from J, leaving 15 bases between. The CDR3 contains 13 residues. The CDR3 DNA reads as TGCGCCAGCAGATTTTCCATGGATGGTACGCAGTATTTT. It encodes CASRFSMDGTQYF.

This clonotype has a single count. The chain carries TRBV7-2 and TRBJ2-5; TRBD1 aligns across 10 bases. Germline V gene lookup returns CDR1 SGHTA and CDR2 FQGNSA. The ends lost 1 base at V and 3 bases at J; junction bases unmatched: 5. The CDR3 covers 16 residues. CDR3 bases: TGTGCCAGCAGCTTAGGAAAGGACAGGGGGAAAGAGACCCAGTACTTC. Translating gives CASSLGKDRGKETQYF.

This clonotype was detected a few times. V gene TRBV9 combines with J gene TRBJ2-2; TRBD2 might be the D (6 bases). Germline CDR1 SGDLS, CDR2 YYNGEE. CDR3 length: 17 residues. Trimming removed 0 bases at V and 0 bases at J, with 12 bases between. The CDR3 nucleotides read TGTGCCAGCAGCGTAGCCCGGGGGTTTACGAACACCGGGGAGCTGTTTTTT. Amino acids: CASSVARGFTNTGELFF.

This clonotype was recorded many times. The chain employs TRBV20-1 and TRBJ1-3; D remains unclear. CDR1 is DFQATT and CDR2 is SNEGSKA in the germline V gene (reference sequence). Trimming pared 2 bases from V and 4 bases from J, leaving 6 bases between. This CDR3 contains 12 residues. The CDR3, as DNA: TGCAGTGCTAGACAGCCGGGAAACACCATATATTTT. Translation: CSARQPGNTIYF.

Of note for this clonotype: A much larger clonotype is one base distant, so this may be a read error. The CDR3 nucleotides are TGTGCCAGCAGATCGAGAAGGGACGCTGAAGCTTTCTTT. Protein sequence: CASRSRRDAEAFF. The J gene is TRBJ1-1, the V gene TRBV7-2; D might be TRBD1 (5 bases). The germline CDR1 and CDR2 sequences are SGHTA and FQGNSA. V was pared by 6 bases and J by 6 bases, with 14 bases between. The CDR3 spans 13 residues.

The chain uses TRBV20-1 and TRBJ2-2; 9 nucleotides line up with TRBD2. Trimming removed 6 bases from V and 6 bases from J; junction bases left unmatched: 5. The germline gives CDR1 DFQATT, CDR2 SNEGSKA (reference sequence). This CDR3 has 13 residues. DNA for the CDR3: TGCAGTGCCCCTAGCGGGAAGGCCGGGGAGCTGTTTTTT. Its protein is CSAPSGKAGELFF.

As concerns this clonotype: The CDR3 carries no conserved terminal phenylalanine or tryptophan, so it likely arises from a read error. V is TRBV5-1 and J is TRBJ1-2; unclear D gene. The CDR3 is 12 residues long. Between the trimmed V and J ends, which lost 0 bases and 8 bases, there was a span of 8 bases. CDR1 and CDR2 (germline): SGHRS, YFSETQ. The CDR3 loop reads CASSLDLEGYTL. The CDR3 DNA reads as TGCGCCAGCAGCTTGGACCTGGAGGGCTACACCCTC.

The V call is TRBV12-3 or TRBV12-4, the J call TRBJ1-6; 9 nucleotides match TRBD1. The CDR3 is made up of 13 amino acids. V was pared by 6 bases and J by 11 bases, with 5 bases of the junction left unmatched. The CDR3 nucleotides read TGTGCCAGCAGGGCACAGGGGGCAGCACCCCTCCACTTT. As protein: CASRAQGAAPLHF.

The chain has TRBV10-3 and TRBJ1-1; 9 nucleotides align to TRBD1. The CDR3 covers 14 residues. The J segment lost 4 bases and the V segment lost 10 bases, leaving 10 bases of the junction unmatched. Germline V gene sequence: CDR1 ENHRY, CDR2 SYGVKD. The CDR3: CATRDRDRATEAFF. CDR3 nucleotide sequence: TGTGCCACACGCGACCGGGACAGGGCCACTGAAGCTTTCTTT.

This clonotype was detected a few times. This chain joins TRBV20-1 and TRBJ2-5, with D tentatively TRBD1 (5 bases). The J call is in doubt because the DNA end fits TRBJ2-1 better. Germline CDR1 reads DFQATT; CDR2 reads SNEGSKA (reference sequence). CDR3 length: 13 residues. The CDR3 nucleotides read TGCAGTGCTAGAGAGGGGCCTTACAATGAGCAGTTCTTC. Protein: CSAREGPYNEQFF.

Comments on this clonotype: This likely comes from a read error, as the CDR3 has no conserved phenylalanine or tryptophan at its end. The chain employs TRBV29-1 and TRBJ2-7, with a weak D call TRBD1 (6 bases). The CDR3 covers 15 residues. Germline assignment: CDR1 SQVTM and CDR2 ANQGSEA. CDR3 nucleotides: TGCAGCATTGAAGATACGTCGGGGACAACCTACGAGCAGTACCTC. This codes for CSIEDTSGTTYEQYL.